A single sample gave rise to the 26 T cell receptor beta chains below, sequenced in a study of breast tumors, draining lymph nodes, adjacent tissues. One entry per CDR3 protein results from TCRdb running MiXCR on the multiplex PCR reads. The sample yields under 350,000 distinct CDR3 sequences, around 31% seen once. Axillary draining lymph nodes of breast cancer patients supplied the node samples. Material: axillary lymph node tissue. Source of these receptors: a female donor with breast cancer. Some clones in this sample may be carry-over from other donors' samples.

With regard to this clonotype: The junction shows a germline mismatch at one end, possibly a read error. The chain combines TRBV20-1 with TRBJ2-7; perhaps TRBD1 as D (5 bases). The CDR3 runs to 11 residues. Germline V gene sequence: CDR1 DFQATT, CDR2 SNEGSKA (reference sequence). The DNA of the CDR3 is TGCAGCGCTAGTAGGGGCTACGAGCAGTGCTTC. Residues: CSASRGYEQCF.

This clonotype appeared a single time. A read error may explain this, as a much larger clone is one base away. The chain carries TRBV19 and TRBJ2-2; the match to TRBD1 covers 8 bases. Germline lookup yields CDR1 LNHDA and CDR2 SQIVND (reference sequence). The CDR3 covers 15 residues. V shed 3 bases and J 3 bases; nucleotides not matched to a gene: 3. The chain's CDR3 is CASSMGGQDTGELFF. CDR3 bases: TGTGCCAGTAGTATGGGGGGACAGGACACCGGGGAGCTGTTTTTT.

In this sample, this clonotype turned up a few times. Being one base from a much bigger clone, this may be a read error. V usage is TRBV9 and J usage is TRBJ1-2, with a weak D call TRBD1 (5 bases). Trimming removed 3 bases at V and 6 bases at J, with 12 bases between. The germline V gene encodes CDR1 SGDLS and CDR2 YYNGEE. The CDR3 runs 13 residues. The CDR3 spells CASSEDTSHGYTF. CDR3 coding DNA: TGTGCCAGCAGCGAGGACACATCTCATGGCTACACCTTC.

This clonotype was counted ten times or more. This chain joins TRBV5-1 and TRBJ2-7; D gene ambiguous. Trimming removed 0 bases from V and 5 bases from J, with 9 bases in between. The CDR3 has 13 amino acids. Germline V gene sequence: CDR1 SGHRS, CDR2 YFSETQ. The CDR3 DNA follows: TGCGCCAGCAGCTTGGAAGTTTGGAACGAGCAGTACTTC. Protein sequence: CASSLEVWNEQYF. Looking up the rest from reference TRBV5-1 and TRBJ2-7 gives the full variable domain: KAGVTQTPRYLIKTRGQQVTLSCSPISGHRSVSWYQQTPGQGLQFLFEYFSETQRNKGNFPGRFSGRQFSNSRSEMNVSTLELGDSALYLCASSLEVWNEQYFGPGTRLTVT.

This clonotype was detected ten times or more. This chain joins TRBV2 and TRBJ2-1, with 9 bases matching TRBD2. From germline, CDR1 is SNHLY and CDR2 FYNNEI. With 5 bases clipped from V and 6 bases from J, the junction kept 5 bases outside the gene matches. This CDR3 comprises 14 residues. The DNA for the CDR3 is TGTGCCAGCAGTTGGACTAGCGTCCTCAATGAGCAGTTCTTC. This gives the protein CASSWTSVLNEQFF.

This chain joins TRBV29-1 and TRBJ2-7; D is possibly TRBD1 or TRBD2 (6 bases each). This CDR3 is 13 amino acids long. Per germline, CDR1 SQVTM and CDR2 ANQGSEA. V lost 3 bases, J lost 0 bases, and 9 bases lay in between. This CDR3 reads CSVDRGLSYEQYF. In nucleotides, the CDR3 is TGCAGCGTTGACCGGGGGCTCTCCTACGAGCAGTACTTC.

Comments on this clonotype: A much larger clone lies one base from this, so it may be a read error. Since no conserved phenylalanine or tryptophan closes the CDR3, a read error is the likely cause. The chain links TRBV20-1 to TRBJ2-1; D is unresolved. The CDR3 runs to 12 residues. Between the trimmed V and J ends, which lost 1 base and 7 bases, there was a span of 8 bases. The germline V gene encodes CDR1 DFQATT and CDR2 SNEGSKA (reference sequence). Here the CDR3 reads CSARAPVNEQFL. The CDR3 coding sequence is TGCAGTGCTAGAGCCCCGGTAAATGAGCAGTTCCTC.

This clonotype appeared many times. The chain carries TRBV29-1 and TRBJ2-1; 8 bases fit TRBD2. J was trimmed by 4 bases and V by 2 bases; bases with no gene match: 13. The CDR3 is 17 residues long. Germline CDR1 and CDR2: SQVTM and ANQGSEA. CDR3 coding DNA: TGCAGCGTTGAACCCCGGGTAGCGGGGAGGGGATACAATGAGCAGTTCTTC. Residues: CSVEPRVAGRGYNEQFF.

On this clonotype: Being one base from a much bigger clone, this may be a read error. The chain joins TRBV27 to TRBJ1-2; D is possibly TRBD1 (5 bases). Per the germline V gene, CDR1 is MNHEY and CDR2 is SMNVEV (reference sequence). With 0 bases removed from V and 7 bases from J, the gap between germline ends came to 9 bases. The CDR3 has 13 residues. The DNA for the CDR3 is TGTGCCAGCAGTTTATCTAAGGGGTGTGGCTACACCTTC. Translated, it gives CASSLSKGCGYTF.

This clonotype was counted at least ten times. The chain combines TRBV4-1 with TRBJ2-3; 7 bases are a match to TRBD1. Germline assignment: CDR1 MGHRA and CDR2 YSYEKL. The CDR3 covers 17 residues. V lost 2 bases to trimming and J lost 1 base; unmatched junction nucleotides: 9. The CDR3 is CASSQKHTGDGTDTQYF. The CDR3 DNA reads TGCGCCAGCAGCCAAAAACATACAGGGGACGGCACAGATACGCAGTATTTT.

This clonotype has more than one count but fewer than ten. The chain has TRBV24-1 and TRBJ1-1, with D unresolved. V lost 4 bases to trimming and J lost 11 bases, with 10 bases between them. The germline CDR1 and CDR2 sequences are KGHDR and SFDVKD. The CDR3 runs 11 residues. CDR3 in amino acids: CATSEGVGAFF. The CDR3 region has the DNA TGTGCCACCAGTGAGGGAGTAGGGGCTTTCTTT.

On this clonotype: Sequence at one end of the junction differs from germline and may be a read error. This chain links TRBV9 with TRBJ2-6; TRBD1 or TRBD2 may be the D gene (7 bases each). This CDR3 has 17 amino acids. The germline gives CDR1 SGDLS, CDR2 YYNGEE. The CDR3 sequence: CASSVQGGDSGATVLTF. The CDR3 DNA follows: TGTGCCAGCAGCGTACAGGGGGGGGACTCTGGGGCCACCGTCCTGACTTTC.

At least ten counts were recorded for this clonotype. The chain employs TRBV24-1 and TRBJ2-3, with 7 bases matching TRBD1. Germline V gene sequence: CDR1 KGHDR, CDR2 SFDVKD. The CDR3 runs to 14 residues. V trimming: 3 bases; J trimming: 3 bases; junction bases outside the gene matches: 2. The CDR3 sequence: CATSDRGRTDTQYF. The CDR3 nucleotides are TGTGCCACCAGTGATAGGGGGCGGACAGATACGCAGTATTTT.

At least ten counts were recorded for this clonotype. V and J are TRBV7-9 and TRBJ1-2, with D unclear. Trimming took 2 bases from V and 2 from J, leaving 12 bases between them. This CDR3 has 15 amino acids. CDR1 and CDR2 from the germline V gene are SEHNR and FQNEAQ (reference sequence). The CDR3 sequence is CASSLMSEINYGYTF. The CDR3 nucleotides are TGTGCCAGCAGCTTAATGTCAGAAATAAACTATGGCTACACCTTC.

This clonotype was seen ten or more times. The chain has TRBV11-3 and TRBJ1-1; the D is unclear. Per the germline V gene, CDR1 is SGHNT and CDR2 is YENEEA. This CDR3 has 12 amino acids. V was cut by 0 bases and J by 11 bases, with 10 bases left in between. The CDR3 region is CASSLDSGGAFF. The DNA of the CDR3 is TGTGCCAGCAGCTTAGATTCCGGAGGGGCTTTCTTT.

Comments on this clonotype: This may stem from a read error, because a much larger clone lies one nucleotide away. In DNA, the CDR3 is TGTGCCAGCAGTAGGGAGCGGGTAGCGGGGACCTACGAGCAGTACTTC. Protein: CASSRERVAGTYEQYF. The chain employs TRBV6-5 and TRBJ2-7; 8 bases agree with TRBD2. The trim removed 5 bases at V and 2 bases at J, leaving 11 bases unmatched. The germline CDR1 and CDR2 sequences are MNHEY and SVGAGI. The CDR3 length is 16 residues.

This clonotype was observed at least ten times. The chain uses TRBV12-3 or TRBV12-4 and TRBJ2-3; D is unclear. Trimming stripped 5 bases from V and 3 bases from J, with 18 bases between. CDR3 length: 16 residues. The CDR3 DNA is TGTGCCAGCAGTCAAGACCCGTGGGTTAGTACAGATACGCAGTATTTT. Protein: CASSQDPWVSTDTQYF.

Notes on this clonotype: This could be a read error, since a much larger clone is one nucleotide away. This chain connects TRBV13 to TRBJ1-2, with unresolved D. Trimming cost V 3 bases and J 3 bases, with 11 bases left between them. The CDR3 sequence is 14 residues long. CDR1 is PRHDT, CDR2 FYEKMQ, per germline (reference sequence). This CDR3 is CASSLPGDYYGYTF. CDR3 in DNA: TGTGCCAGCAGCTTGCCAGGTGACTACTATGGCTACACCTTC.

A note on this clonotype: As the CDR3 is not closed by the conserved phenylalanine or tryptophan, this likely results from a read error. The chain links TRBV5-4 to TRBJ2-2; 8 bases match TRBD2. J gave up 5 bases and V 4 bases, and 7 bases lay outside the gene matches. From germline, CDR1 is SGHNT and CDR2 YYREEE (reference sequence). There are 15 residues in the CDR3. CDR3 amino acids: CASSIPAGATGELFS. The CDR3 region has the DNA TGTGCCAGCAGCATACCAGCGGGAGCGACCGGGGAGCTGTTTTCT.

The table lists this clonotype with many counts. The chain carries TRBV5-5 and TRBJ2-3; tentatively, D is TRBD1 (5 bases). CDR1 SGHKS and CDR2 YYEKEE come from the germline V gene (reference sequence). CDR3 size: 15 residues. V was clipped by 4 bases and J by 2 bases, with 14 bases between them. CDR3 region: CASSPGSSFTDTQYF. The CDR3 nucleotides are TGTGCCAGCAGCCCAGGGTCCTCATTCACAGATACGCAGTATTTT.

In this sample, this clonotype turned up many times. The rearrangement uses TRBV7-9 and TRBJ2-3; a possible D gene is TRBD2 (7 bases). The length of the CDR3 is 15 residues. Germline V gene sequence: CDR1 SEHNR, CDR2 FQNEAQ (reference sequence). V dropped 3 bases and J dropped 4 bases, with 14 bases sitting between them. CDR3 coding DNA: TGTGCCAGCAGCTTCCGCGGAGGGGGGGCAGATACGCAGTATTTT. Protein: CASSFRGGGADTQYF.

This clonotype came up many times. The V gene is TRBV20-1, the J gene TRBJ1-4; 11 nucleotides match TRBD1. In germline, CDR1 is DFQATT, CDR2 SNEGSKA (reference sequence). This CDR3 has 18 residues. J lost 8 bases, V lost 1 base, and 15 bases had no gene match. The CDR3 DNA reads TGCAGTGCTAGAGCCCTCTCGGGGGACAGGGGGTTGGGAGAAAAACTGTTTTTT. It codes for CSARALSGDRGLGEKLFF.

Details on this clonotype: It may be a read error: a sequence one base away is much more abundant. As the CDR3 is not closed by the conserved phenylalanine or tryptophan, this likely results from a read error. This rearrangement joins TRBV6-5 to TRBJ2-7, with D unresolved. The CDR3 sequence is 14 residues long. The V end was cut by 4 bases, the J end by 3 bases, with 13 bases between. Germline values: CDR1 MNHEY, CDR2 SVGAGI. The CDR3 here is CASSLRHKSYEQYY. CDR3 coding DNA: TGTGCCAGCAGTTTACGGCATAAAAGCTACGAGCAGTACTAC.

About this clonotype: This may be a read error, as it is one base from a much larger clone. J is TRBJ2-7 and V is TRBV7-2; 7 nucleotides line up with TRBD2. Germline V gene data show CDR1 as SGHTA and CDR2 as FQGNSA. The length of the CDR3 is 15 residues. CDR3 amino acids: CACSDPGLVTYEQYF. The CDR3, as DNA: TGTGCCTGCAGCGACCCCGGACTAGTTACCTACGAGCAGTACTTC.

V and J are TRBV29-1 and TRBJ2-1, with TRBD2 as a possible D gene (6 bases). From germline, CDR1 is SQVTM and CDR2 ANQGSEA. CDR3 length: 13 residues. The V end lost 7 bases, the J end lost 10 bases, and 20 bases lay between the germline ends. CDR3 sequence reads: CSAGTGGSREQFF. CDR3 coding DNA: TGCAGCGCCGGGACTGGCGGGTCGAGAGAGCAGTTCTTC.

This clonotype was counted at least ten times. The chain is built from TRBV7-3 and TRBJ2-3; TRBD1 agrees at 7 bases. The junction had 7 bases not matched to a gene; V was cut back by 5 bases and J by 2 bases. The CDR3 spans 15 residues. Germline assignment: CDR1 SGHTA and CDR2 FQGTGA. CDR3 bases: TGTGCCAGCAGCAACACAGGGGCCCCCACAGATACGCAGTATTTT. Translation gives CASSNTGAPTDTQYF.